Sequencing of this T cell receptor beta chain was carried out in a study of technical replicates of blood from a handful of donors. Generated by immunoSEQ multiplex PCR, the TCRdb table keeps only in-frame clones and is missing some. This sample carries over 55,000 clones, about 88% of them seen once, and the ten largest clones take approximately 5%. The table lists this clone with a count of one. The sequence was obtained from a human donor in good health. Some clones in this sample may be carry-over from other donors' samples. The source material was PBMCs.

CDR3 sequence: CASSLLNTIYF. CDR3 coding DNA: TGTGCCAGCAGCCTTCTAAACACCATATATTTT. V is TRBV7-3 and J is TRBJ1-3; no reliable D call. The CDR3 consists of 11 residues. Germline lookup yields CDR1 SGHTA and CDR2 FQGTGA. V was cut by 5 bases and J by 6 bases, with 5 bases left in between. Supplemented by reference TRBV7-3 and TRBJ1-3, the full variable domain reads GAGVSQTPSNKVTEKGKYVELRCDPISGHTALYWYRQSLGQGPEFLIYFQGTGAADDSGLPNDRFFAVRPEGSVSTLKIQRTERGDSAVYLCASSLLNTIYFGEGSWLTVV.